This T cell receptor (beta chain) is from a study of T cells in Graves' hyperthyroidism and ophthalmopathy. Study summary: Before treatment of any kind, peripheral blood was taken at initial diagnosis. General study findings and limits: In blood, most of the thyroid clonotypes expanded above 0.001 were also present.

Patients were excluded because of uncontrolled infection, other autoimmune disease, pregnancy or lactation. CDR3 size: 15 residues. J gave up 3 bases and V 4 bases, and 7 bases lay outside the gene matches. The germline gives CDR1 SQVTM, CDR2 ANQGSEA. In this sample, this clonotype turned up many times. Antigen specificity is unknown. Template material for amplifying TCR beta CDR3 regions consisted of RNA transcripts. Carried out on the TCR CDR3, a first-round RT-PCR used the HTBI primer set. TCRdb processed the multiplex PCR reads anew with MiXCR; each CDR3 protein has one entry. The sample has around 520,000 distinct CDR3 sequences, approximately 24% seen once.

The clonotype originates from a woman aged 25 to 45 with Graves' ophthalmopathy. The sample was blood. The J gene is TRBJ2-7, the V gene TRBV29-1; 12 bases line up with TRBD2. DNA of the CDR3: TGCAGCGTTGCGACTAGCGGGGGAACTTTCTACGAGCAGTACTTC. Translated, it gives CSVATSGGTFYEQYF.